The 10 T cell receptor beta chains below were found in one sample sequenced in a study of Graves' ophthalmopathy and Graves' hyperthyroidism. Researchers took RNA transcripts and amplified TCR beta CDR3 regions from them. RT-PCR in the first round used HTBI primers; a second-round multiplex PCR followed. TCRdb redid the calling of the multiplex PCR reads with MiXCR, one entry per CDR3 protein. In the table there are about 410,000 distinct CDR3 sequences, 15% to 20% of which are singletons. The material sequenced was peripheral blood. These receptors all come from a woman aged 18 to 35 with Graves' ophthalmopathy.

Notes on this clonotype: Germline and junction disagree at one end, which may indicate a read error. The chain has TRBV6-1 and TRBJ1-1, with 9 positions matching TRBD1. In germline, CDR1 is MNHNS, CDR2 SASEGT. CDR3 length: 13 amino acids. The chain's CDR3 is CASRGQGGTEALF. The CDR3 bases are TGTGCCAGCAGGGGACAGGGAGGAACTGAAGCTCTCTTT.

Ten or more counts support this clonotype. V and J are TRBV6-5 and TRBJ1-2, with D tentatively TRBD1 (5 bases). Trimming removed 0 bases at V and 4 bases at J, with 15 bases between. Germline V lookup: CDR1 MNHEY, CDR2 SVGAGI. The CDR3 covers 16 residues. In nucleotides, the CDR3 is TGTGCCAGCAGTTACTCGAGAGGGGAGGTGGCCTATGGCTACACCTTC. Amino acids: CASSYSRGEVAYGYTF.

This clonotype was recorded many times. The rearrangement joins TRBV7-6 to TRBJ2-2, with D unclear. Looked up from germline, CDR1 is SGHVS and CDR2 is FNYEAQ. The CDR3 is made up of 11 amino acids. With 5 bases removed from V and 7 bases from J, the gap between germline ends came to 5 bases. The CDR3 nucleotides are TGTGCCAGCAGCACGGTCGGGGAGCTGTTTTTT. As protein: CASSTVGELFF.

In this sample, this clonotype turned up many times. One end of the junction does not line up with germline, which may come from a read error. The chain employs TRBV12-3 or TRBV12-4 and TRBJ2-2; a possible D gene is TRBD1 (6 bases). The CDR3 runs 13 residues. The CDR3 region is CASSTRDTRELFF. The CDR3 nucleotides are TGTGCCAGCAGTACCAGGGACACCAGGGAGCTGTTTTTT.

In this sample, this clonotype turned up many times. This rearrangement joins TRBV27 to TRBJ2-7; no clear D gene. V lost 2 bases and J 2 bases, leaving 19 bases between the germline ends. This CDR3 spans 17 amino acids. CDR1 and CDR2 (germline): MNHEY, SMNVEV (reference sequence). The CDR3 region has the DNA TGTGCCAGCAGTTTAGCTCCCCCCCAGGTTTGGCCCTACGAGCAGTACTTC. This translates into CASSLAPPQVWPYEQYF.

This clonotype was counted at least ten times. V is TRBV28 and J is TRBJ1-3; no clear D. This CDR3 is built from 12 residues. The ends were cut back, 8 bases at V and 8 bases at J, with 13 bases in the middle. Germline CDR1 MDHEN, CDR2 SYDVKM. Here the CDR3 reads CASARTKDTIYF. CDR3 nucleotides: TGTGCCAGCGCGCGGACGAAGGACACCATATATTTT.

The sample holds many counts of this clonotype. The chain joins TRBV28 to TRBJ2-7, with 10 nucleotides matching TRBD2. The CDR3 totals 15 residues. After removal of 3 bases from V and 3 bases from J, the junction contained 5 bases not matched to a gene. The germline CDR1 and CDR2 sequences are MDHEN and SYDVKM. CDR3 in amino acids: CASSFGLAGVYEQYF. In nucleotides, the CDR3 is TGTGCCAGCAGTTTCGGGCTAGCGGGAGTCTACGAGCAGTACTTC.

This clonotype was observed many times. The genes are TRBV11-2 and TRBJ1-2, with D maybe TRBD1 (6 bases). CDR3 size: 13 residues. Germline V gives CDR1 SGHAT, CDR2 FQNNGV. The V end was cut by 5 bases, the J end by 5 bases, with 12 bases between. The CDR3 spells CASSQGGRYGYTF. In DNA form, the CDR3 reads TGTGCCAGCAGCCAAGGGGGGAGGTATGGCTACACCTTC.

There are many counts of this clonotype. V is TRBV6-2 or TRBV6-3 and J is TRBJ1-1, with a possible D match to TRBD1 (6 bases). The CDR3 extends over 16 amino acids. V was clipped by 2 bases and J by 5 bases, with 18 bases between them. The germline gives CDR1 MNHEY, CDR2 SVGEGT. This CDR3 is CASSYELGQGRTEAFF. The DNA of the CDR3 is TGTGCCAGCAGTTACGAATTGGGGCAGGGGAGGACTGAAGCTTTCTTT.

The chain couples TRBV12-3 or TRBV12-4 to TRBJ2-7, with unresolved D. V was cut by 6 bases and J by 3 bases, with 12 bases left in between. This CDR3 comprises 13 residues. The CDR3 nucleotides read TGTGCCAGCAGCCGAAACAGAAACTACGAGCAGTACTTC. Translation: CASSRNRNYEQYF.